Sequencing of this TCR beta chain was carried out in a study of siplizumab effects on memory and regulatory T cells. Data came from immunoSEQ multiplex PCR; TCRdb stores just in-frame clones and leaves some out. The sample has 85,000 to 130,000 clones, 94% seen once. CDR1 is MNHEY, CDR2 SMNVEV, per germline (reference sequence). The CDR3 length is 16 residues. Losses at the gene ends were 3 bases for V and 0 bases for J; bases not matched to a gene: 6. The specimen sequenced was Tregs sorted from blood. The clonotype originates from a human donor in good health. The chain combines TRBV27 with TRBJ2-3; 7 bases are shared with TRBD2. The CDR3: CASSFLGRGSTDTQYF. The CDR3 DNA reads TGTGCCAGCAGTTTCCTTGGGAGGGGTAGCACAGATACGCAGTATTTT.